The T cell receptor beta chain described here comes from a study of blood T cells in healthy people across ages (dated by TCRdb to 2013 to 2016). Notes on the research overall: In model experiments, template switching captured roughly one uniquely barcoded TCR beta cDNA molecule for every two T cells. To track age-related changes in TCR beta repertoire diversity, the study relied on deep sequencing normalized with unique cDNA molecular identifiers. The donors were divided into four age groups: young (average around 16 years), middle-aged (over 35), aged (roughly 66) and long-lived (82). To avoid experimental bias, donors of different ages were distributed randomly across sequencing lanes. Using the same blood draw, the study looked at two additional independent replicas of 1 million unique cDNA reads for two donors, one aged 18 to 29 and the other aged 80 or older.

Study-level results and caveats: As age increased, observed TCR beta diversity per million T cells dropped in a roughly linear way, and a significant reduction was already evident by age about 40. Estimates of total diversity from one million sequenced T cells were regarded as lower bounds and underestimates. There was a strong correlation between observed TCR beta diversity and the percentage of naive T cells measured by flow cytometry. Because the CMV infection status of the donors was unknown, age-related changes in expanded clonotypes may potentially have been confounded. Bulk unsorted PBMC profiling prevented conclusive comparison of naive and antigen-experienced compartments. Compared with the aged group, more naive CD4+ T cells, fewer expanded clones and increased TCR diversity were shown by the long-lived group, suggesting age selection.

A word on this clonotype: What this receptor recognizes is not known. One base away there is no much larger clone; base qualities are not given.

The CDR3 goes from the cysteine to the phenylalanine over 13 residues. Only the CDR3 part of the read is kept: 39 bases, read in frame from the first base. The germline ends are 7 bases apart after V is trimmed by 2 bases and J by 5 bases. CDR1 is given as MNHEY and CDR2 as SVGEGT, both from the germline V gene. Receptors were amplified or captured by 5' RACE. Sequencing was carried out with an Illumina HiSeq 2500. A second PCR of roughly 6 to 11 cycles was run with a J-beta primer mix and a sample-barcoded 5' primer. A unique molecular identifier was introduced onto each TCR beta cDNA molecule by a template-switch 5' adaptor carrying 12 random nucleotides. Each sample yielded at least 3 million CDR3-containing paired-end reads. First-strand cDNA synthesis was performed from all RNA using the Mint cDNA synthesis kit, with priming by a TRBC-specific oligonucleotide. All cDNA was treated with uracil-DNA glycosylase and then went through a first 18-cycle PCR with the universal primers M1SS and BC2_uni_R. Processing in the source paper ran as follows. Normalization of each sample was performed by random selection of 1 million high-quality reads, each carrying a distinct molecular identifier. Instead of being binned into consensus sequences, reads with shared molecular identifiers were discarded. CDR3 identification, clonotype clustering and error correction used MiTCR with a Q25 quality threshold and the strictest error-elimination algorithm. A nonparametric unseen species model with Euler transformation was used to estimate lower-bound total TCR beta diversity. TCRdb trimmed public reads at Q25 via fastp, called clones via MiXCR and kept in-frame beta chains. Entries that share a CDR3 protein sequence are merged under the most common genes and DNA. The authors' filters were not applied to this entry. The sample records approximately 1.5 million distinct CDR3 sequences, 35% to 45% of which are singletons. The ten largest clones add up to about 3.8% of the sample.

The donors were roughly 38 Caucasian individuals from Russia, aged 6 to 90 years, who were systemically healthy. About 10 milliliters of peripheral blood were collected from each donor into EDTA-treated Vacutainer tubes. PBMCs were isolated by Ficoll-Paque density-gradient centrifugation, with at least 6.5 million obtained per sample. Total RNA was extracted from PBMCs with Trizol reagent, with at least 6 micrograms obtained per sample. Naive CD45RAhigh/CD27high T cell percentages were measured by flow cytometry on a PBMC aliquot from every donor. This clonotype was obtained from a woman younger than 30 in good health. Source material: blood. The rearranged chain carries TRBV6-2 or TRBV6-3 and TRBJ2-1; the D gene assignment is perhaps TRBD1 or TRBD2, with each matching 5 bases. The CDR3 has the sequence CASSYGGNNEQFF. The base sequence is TGTGCCAGCAGTTACGGGGGAAACAATGAGCAGTTCTTC.